The sequence of this T cell receptor beta chain was determined in a study of T cell repertoires in cytomegalovirus infection. Whole-study context: A matching HLA type, together with CMV infection, was signaled by public TCR beta signatures.

TCRdb ran MiXCR on the reads and lists one entry per CDR3 protein. The sample records 85,000 to 120,000 distinct CDR3 sequences, approximately 16% being singletons. The CDR3 is 18 residues long. The germline V gene has CDR1 ENHRY and CDR2 SYGVKD. V shed 0 bases, J shed 1 base, and the junction held 10 bases outside the gene matches. This clonotype was observed a few times. Its specificity is unknown. Findings and limits, study-wide: The study found HLA-C-restricted CMV-specific TCR beta clonotypes dominating the ex vivo response. Identification of carriers of CMV plus the relevant HLA was performed using cumulative public TCR beta family frequency.

This sequence joins TRBV10-3 and TRBJ2-3, with 7 bases that match TRBD1. This receptor was obtained from a human donor in good health (CMV status not recorded). Some clones in this sample may be carry-over from other donors' samples. Sequenced material: PBMCs. The CDR3 loop is CAISESGRQGTGTDTQYF. The DNA for the CDR3 is TGTGCCATCAGTGAGTCGGGTCGACAGGGAACGGGCACAGATACGCAGTATTTT.